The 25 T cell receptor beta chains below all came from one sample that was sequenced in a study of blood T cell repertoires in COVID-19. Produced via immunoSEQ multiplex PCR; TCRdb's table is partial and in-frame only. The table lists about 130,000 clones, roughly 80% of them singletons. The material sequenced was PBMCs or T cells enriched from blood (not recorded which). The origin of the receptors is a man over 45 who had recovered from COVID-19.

As DNA, the CDR3 is TGTGCCAGCAGCTTGGTAGGGGCTGGGGAGACCCAGTACTTC. It translates to CASSLVGAGETQYF. The chain employs TRBV5-4 and TRBJ2-5; D possibly corresponds to TRBD1 (5 bases). The CDR3 extends over 14 amino acids. Germline-derived CDR1 and CDR2 are SGHNT and YYREEE (reference sequence). Trimming left V 0 bases short and J 5 bases short, with 11 bases between.

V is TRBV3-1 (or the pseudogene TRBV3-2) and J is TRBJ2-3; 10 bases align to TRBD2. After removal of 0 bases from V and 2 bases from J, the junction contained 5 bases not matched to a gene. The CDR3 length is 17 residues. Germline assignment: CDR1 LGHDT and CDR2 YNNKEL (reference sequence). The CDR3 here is CASSQEVAGGFTDTQYF. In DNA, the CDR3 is TGTGCCAGCAGCCAAGAGGTAGCGGGGGGCTTCACAGATACGCAGTATTTT.

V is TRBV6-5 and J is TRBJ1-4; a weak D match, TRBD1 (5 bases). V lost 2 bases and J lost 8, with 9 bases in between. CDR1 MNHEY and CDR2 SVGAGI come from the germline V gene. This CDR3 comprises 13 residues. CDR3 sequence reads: CASSYRGEEKLFF. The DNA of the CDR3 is TGTGCCAGCAGTTACAGGGGCGAGGAAAAACTGTTTTTT.

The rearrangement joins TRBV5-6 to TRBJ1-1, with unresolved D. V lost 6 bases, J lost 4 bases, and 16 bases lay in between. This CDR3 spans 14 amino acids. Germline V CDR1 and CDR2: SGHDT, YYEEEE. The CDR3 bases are TGTGCCAGCACCCGAGGCGGTTTAGGCACTGAAGCTTTCTTT. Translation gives CASTRGGLGTEAFF.

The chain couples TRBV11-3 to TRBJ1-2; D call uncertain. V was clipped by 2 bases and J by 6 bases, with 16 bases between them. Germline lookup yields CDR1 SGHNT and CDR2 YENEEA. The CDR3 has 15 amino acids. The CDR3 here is CASSLRNTRSNGYTF. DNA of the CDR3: TGTGCCAGCAGCTTAAGAAACACTAGATCGAATGGCTACACCTTC. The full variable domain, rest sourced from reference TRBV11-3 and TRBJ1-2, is EAGVVQSPRYKIIEKKQPVAFWCNPISGHNTLYWYLQNLGQGPELLIRYENEEAVDDSQLPKDRFSAERLKGVDSTLKIQPAELGDSAVYLCASSLRNTRSNGYTFGSGTRLTVV.

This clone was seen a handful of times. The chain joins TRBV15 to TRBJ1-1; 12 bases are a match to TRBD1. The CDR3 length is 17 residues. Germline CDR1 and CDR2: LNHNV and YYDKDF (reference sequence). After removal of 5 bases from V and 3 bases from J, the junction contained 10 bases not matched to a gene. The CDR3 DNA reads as TGTGCCACCAGCCACCGGGACAGGGGGCCCGGGTACACTGAAGCTTTCTTT. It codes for CATSHRDRGPGYTEAFF.

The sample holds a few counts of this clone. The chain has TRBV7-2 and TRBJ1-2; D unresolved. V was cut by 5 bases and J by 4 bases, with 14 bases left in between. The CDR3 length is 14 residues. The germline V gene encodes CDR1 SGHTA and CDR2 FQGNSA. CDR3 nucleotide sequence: TGTGCCAGCAGCAACGCCGACCGGGGCTATGGCTACACCTTC. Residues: CASSNADRGYGYTF.

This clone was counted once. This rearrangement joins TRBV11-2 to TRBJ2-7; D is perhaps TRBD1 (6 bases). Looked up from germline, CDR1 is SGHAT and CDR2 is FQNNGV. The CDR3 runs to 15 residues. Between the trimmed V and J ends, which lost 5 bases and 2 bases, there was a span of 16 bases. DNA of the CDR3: TGTGCCAGCAGCCAGGGGACGGAAAATCCCTACGAGCAGTACTTC. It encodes CASSQGTENPYEQYF.

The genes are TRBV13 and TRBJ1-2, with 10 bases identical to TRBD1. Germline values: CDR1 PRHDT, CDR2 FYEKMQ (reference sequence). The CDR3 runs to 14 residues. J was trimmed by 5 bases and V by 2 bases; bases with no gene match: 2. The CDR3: CASSLWTGGYGYTF. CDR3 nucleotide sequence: TGTGCCAGCAGCTTATGGACAGGGGGGTATGGCTACACCTTC.

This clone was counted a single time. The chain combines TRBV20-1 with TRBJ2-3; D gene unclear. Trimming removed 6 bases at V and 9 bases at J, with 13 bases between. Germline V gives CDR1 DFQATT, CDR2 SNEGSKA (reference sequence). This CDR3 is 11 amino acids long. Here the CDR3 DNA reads TGCAGTGCAGGCCGGGTCGAGACGCAGTATTTT. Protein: CSAGRVETQYF.

The CDR3 sequence: CASSQKVFGGLFF. CDR3 sequence (DNA): TGTGCCAGCAGCCAAAAAGTTTTTGGGGGGCTGTTTTTT. The chain is built from TRBV4-2 and TRBJ1-4, with D possibly matching TRBD1 (5 bases). Germline-derived CDR1 and CDR2 are LGHNA and YNFKEQ. With 2 bases removed from V and 14 bases from J, the gap between germline ends came to 15 bases. The CDR3 covers 13 residues.

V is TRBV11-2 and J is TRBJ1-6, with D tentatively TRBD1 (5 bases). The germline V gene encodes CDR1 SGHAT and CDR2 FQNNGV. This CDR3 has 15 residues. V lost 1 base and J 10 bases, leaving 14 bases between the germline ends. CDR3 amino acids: CASSLVGQGGSPLHF. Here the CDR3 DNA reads TGTGCCAGCAGCTTAGTAGGCCAGGGAGGGTCACCCCTCCACTTT.

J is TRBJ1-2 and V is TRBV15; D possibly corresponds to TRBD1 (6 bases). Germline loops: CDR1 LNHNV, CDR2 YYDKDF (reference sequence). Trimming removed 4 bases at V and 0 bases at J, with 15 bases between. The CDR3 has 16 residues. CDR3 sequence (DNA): TGTGCCACCAGCAAGGGGGGGGTCCCAGCTAACTATGGCTACACCTTC. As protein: CATSKGGVPANYGYTF. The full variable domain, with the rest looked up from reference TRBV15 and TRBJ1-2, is DAMVIQNPRYQVTQFGKPVTLSCSQTLNHNVMYWYQQKSSQAPKLLFHYYDKDFNNEADTPDNFQSRRPNTSFCFLDIRSPGLGDTAMYLCATSKGGVPANYGYTFGSGTRLTVV.

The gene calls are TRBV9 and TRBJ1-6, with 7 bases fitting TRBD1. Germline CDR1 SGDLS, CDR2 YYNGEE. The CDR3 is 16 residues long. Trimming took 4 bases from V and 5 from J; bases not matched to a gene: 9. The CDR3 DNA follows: TGTGCCAGCAGCCCCCAAATGACAGGGAATAATTCACCCCTCCACTTT. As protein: CASSPQMTGNNSPLHF.

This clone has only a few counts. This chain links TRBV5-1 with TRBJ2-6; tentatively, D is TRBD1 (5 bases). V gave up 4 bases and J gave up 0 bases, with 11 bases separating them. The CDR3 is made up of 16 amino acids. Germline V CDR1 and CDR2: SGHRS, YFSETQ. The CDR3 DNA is TGCGCCAGCAGCACCGGACACTCCTCTGGGGCCAACGTCCTGACTTTC. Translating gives CASSTGHSSGANVLTF.

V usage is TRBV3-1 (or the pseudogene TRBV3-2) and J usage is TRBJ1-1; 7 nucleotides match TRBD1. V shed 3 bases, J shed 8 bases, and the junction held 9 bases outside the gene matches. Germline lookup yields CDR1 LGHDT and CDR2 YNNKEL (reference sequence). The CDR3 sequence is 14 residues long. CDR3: CASSHSDRAWEAFF. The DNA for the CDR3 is TGTGCCAGCAGCCATAGCGACAGGGCCTGGGAAGCTTTCTTT.

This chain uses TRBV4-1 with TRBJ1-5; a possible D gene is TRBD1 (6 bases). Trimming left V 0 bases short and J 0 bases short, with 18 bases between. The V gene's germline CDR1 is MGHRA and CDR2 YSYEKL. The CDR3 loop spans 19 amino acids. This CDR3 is CASSQDVGDTFYSNQPQHF. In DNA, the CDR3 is TGCGCCAGCAGCCAAGACGTAGGGGACACTTTTTATAGCAATCAGCCCCAGCATTTT.

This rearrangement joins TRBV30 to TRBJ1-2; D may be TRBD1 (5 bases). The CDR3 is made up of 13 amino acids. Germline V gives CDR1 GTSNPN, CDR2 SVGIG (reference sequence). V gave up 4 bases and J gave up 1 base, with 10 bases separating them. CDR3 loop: CAWTSGGNYGYTF. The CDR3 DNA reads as TGTGCCTGGACCTCGGGGGGTAACTATGGCTACACCTTC. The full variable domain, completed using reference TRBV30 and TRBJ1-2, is SQTIHQWPATLVQPVGSPLSLECTVEGTSNPNLYWYRQAAGRGLQLLFYSVGIGQISSEVPQNLSASRPQDRQFILSSKKLLLSDSGFYLCAWTSGGNYGYTFGSGTRLTVV.

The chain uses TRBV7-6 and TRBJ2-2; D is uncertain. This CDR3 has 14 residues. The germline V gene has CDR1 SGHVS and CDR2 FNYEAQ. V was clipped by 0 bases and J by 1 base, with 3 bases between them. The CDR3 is CASSLAQNTGELFF. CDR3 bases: TGTGCCAGCAGCTTAGCCCAGAACACCGGGGAGCTGTTTTTT.

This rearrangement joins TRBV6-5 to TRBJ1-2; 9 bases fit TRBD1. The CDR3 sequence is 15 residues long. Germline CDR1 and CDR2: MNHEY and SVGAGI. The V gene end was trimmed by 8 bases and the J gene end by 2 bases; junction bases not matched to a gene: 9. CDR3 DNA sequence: TGTGCCAGCCGGACGGGACAGGGCCACAACTATGGCTACACCTTC. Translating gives CASRTGQGHNYGYTF.

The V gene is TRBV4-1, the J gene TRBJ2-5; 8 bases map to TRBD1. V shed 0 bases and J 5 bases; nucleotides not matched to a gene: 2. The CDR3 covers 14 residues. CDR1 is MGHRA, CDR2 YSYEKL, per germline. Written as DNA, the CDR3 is TGCGCCAGCAGCCAAGATAACAGGGGGGAGACCCAGTACTTC. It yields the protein CASSQDNRGETQYF.

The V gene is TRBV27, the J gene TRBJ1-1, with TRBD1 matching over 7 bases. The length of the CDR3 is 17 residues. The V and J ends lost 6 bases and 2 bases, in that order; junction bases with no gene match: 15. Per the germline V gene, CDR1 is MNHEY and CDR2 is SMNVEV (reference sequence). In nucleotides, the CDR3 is TGTGCCAGCAGGACCCTAGACAGGGCTGTAGGTAACACTGAAGCTTTCTTT. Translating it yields CASRTLDRAVGNTEAFF.

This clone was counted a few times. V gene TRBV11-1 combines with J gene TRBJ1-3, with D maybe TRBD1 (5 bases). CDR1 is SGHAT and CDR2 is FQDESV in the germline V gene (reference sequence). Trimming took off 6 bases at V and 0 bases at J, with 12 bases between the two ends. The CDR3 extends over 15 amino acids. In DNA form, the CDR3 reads TGTGCCAGCAGTTTGACAGCTTACTCTGGAAACACCATATATTTT. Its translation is CASSLTAYSGNTIYF. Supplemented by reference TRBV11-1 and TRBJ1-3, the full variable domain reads EAEVAQSPRYKITEKSQAVAFWCDPISGHATLYWYRQILGQGPELLVQFQDESVVDDSQLPKDRFSAERLKGVDSTLKIQPAELGDSAMYLCASSLTAYSGNTIYFGEGSWLTVV.

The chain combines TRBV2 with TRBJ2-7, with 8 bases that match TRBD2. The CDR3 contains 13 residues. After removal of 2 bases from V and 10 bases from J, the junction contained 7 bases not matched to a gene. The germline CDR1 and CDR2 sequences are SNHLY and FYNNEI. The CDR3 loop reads CASSESIAGPQYF. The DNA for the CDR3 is TGTGCCAGCAGTGAATCGATAGCGGGGCCACAGTACTTC.

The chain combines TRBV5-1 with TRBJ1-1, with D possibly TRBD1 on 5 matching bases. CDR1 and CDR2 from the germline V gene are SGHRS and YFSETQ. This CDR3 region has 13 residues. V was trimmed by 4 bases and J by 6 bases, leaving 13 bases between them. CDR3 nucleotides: TGCGCCAGCAGCCCTCAGACAGAATCTGAAGCTTTCTTT. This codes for CASSPQTESEAFF.